These T cell receptor beta chains were read from a single sample in a study of blood T cells in healthy people across ages. TCRdb ran MiXCR on the 5' RACE reads and lists one entry per CDR3 protein. The sample yields 1.5 million to 2 million distinct CDR3 sequences, 49% seen once. The sample comprised blood. The receptors were sampled from a woman in her 40s in good health. The CDR3 runs from the conserved cysteine through the conserved F or W. A D gene is named only where the DNA matches it firmly. Expanded clones are given a class, and other clones once, few, many or no size at all.

J gene,D gene,clone size,V gene,CDR3 protein,CDR3 DNA
TRBJ2-5,TRBD1,-,TRBV5-5,CASSSGQAGPSSYEQYF,TGTGCCAGCAGCTCGGGACAGGCGGGACCGAGCTCCTATGAGCAGTACTTC
TRBJ2-3,-,-,TRBV24-1,CATSDLLFPQYF,TGTGCCACCAGTGATTTGCTCTTTCCGCAGTATTTT
TRBJ2-1,-,once,TRBV11-2,CASSLGPIKFF,TGTGCCAGCAGCCTCGGCCCGATTAAGTTCTTC
TRBJ1-4,-,-,TRBV7-2,CASSLAPTGYREKLFF,TGTGCCAGCAGCTTAGCGCCCACAGGGTACCGGGAAAAACTGTTTTTT
TRBJ2-5,TRBD1,-,TRBV3-1,CASSQEGDRQETQYF,TGTGCCAGCAGCCAAGAAGGGGACAGACAAGAGACCCAGTACTTC
TRBJ2-7,-,-,TRBV21-1,CASTPLEGSGNEQYF,TGTGCCAGCACCCCACTTGAGGGGTCTGGCAATGAGCAGTACTTC
TRBJ2-7,TRBD2,few,TRBV7-2,CASSPLPGGDSYEQYF,TGTGCCAGCAGCCCCCTGCCGGGAGGGGACTCCTACGAGCAGTACTTC
TRBJ1-2,TRBD1,-,TRBV29-1,CSVEGGTGVSNYGYTF,TGCAGCGTCGAGGGCGGGACAGGGGTATCGAACTATGGCTACACCTTC
TRBJ2-5,TRBD1,-,TRBV5-1,CASSLGDRTNNEQYF,TGCGCCAGCAGCTTGGGGGACAGGACGAACAATGAGCAGTACTTC
TRBJ1-5,-,-,TRBV9,CASTYRVRYQPQHF,TGTGCCAGCACGTACAGGGTGCGGTATCAGCCCCAGCATTTT
TRBJ2-7,-,-,TRBV7-2,CASSLERGQYEQYF,TGTGCCAGCAGCTTAGAGCGAGGCCAGTACGAGCAGTACTTC
TRBJ2-1,TRBD1,-,TRBV6-2/TRBV6-3,CASSQGQGAALYNEQFF,TGTGCCAGCAGTCAGGGACAGGGGGCGGCCTTATACAATGAGCAGTTCTTC
TRBJ2-3,TRBD2,-,TRBV20-1,CSARGISGRSTDTQYF,TGCAGTGCTAGAGGGATTAGCGGGAGGAGCACAGATACGCAGTATTTT
TRBJ2-5,TRBD2,-,TRBV4-2,CASSQEGVRTSGGPEPQYF,TGTGCCAGCAGCCAAGAGGGAGTTAGGACTAGCGGGGGGCCCGAGCCCCAGTACTTC
TRBJ2-1,-,-,TRBV10-3,CAISAGSSSYSEQFF,TGTGCCATCAGTGCGGGCAGCAGCTCCTACAGTGAGCAGTTCTTC
TRBJ2-3,-,-,TRBV24-1,CATSDQPTEGTDTQYF,TGTGCCACCAGTGACCAACCGACTGAGGGGACAGATACGCAGTATTTT
TRBJ1-5,TRBD1,-,TRBV20-1,CSASGQNQPQHF,TGCAGTGCCTCGGGACAGAATCAGCCCCAGCATTTT
TRBJ2-1,TRBD1,few,TRBV3-1,CASSQDYMGQGVFF,TGTGCCAGCAGCCAAGACTACATGGGACAGGGTGTGTTCTTC
TRBJ2-5,TRBD1,-,TRBV6-1,CASSSGQGHETQYF,TGTGCCAGCAGTTCGGGACAGGGTCACGAGACCCAGTACTTC
TRBJ2-1,TRBD2,few,TRBV20-1,CSARGGGALNEQFF,TGCAGTGCTAGGGGCGGGGGGGCGCTTAATGAGCAGTTCTTC
TRBJ2-1,-,few,TRBV4-3,CASSQDGRGPGEQFF,TGCGCCAGCAGCCAAGATGGGAGGGGGCCAGGAGAGCAGTTCTTC
TRBJ1-4,-,-,TRBV5-1,CASSPVGDIQNEKLFF,TGCGCCAGCAGCCCGGTGGGGGACATCCAGAACGAAAAACTGTTTTTT
TRBJ2-3,-,few,TRBV3-1,CASSPAGYTDTQYF,TGTGCCAGCAGCCCGGCTGGATACACAGATACGCAGTATTTT
TRBJ1-2,TRBD1,-,TRBV4-1,CASSAPGQHYGYTF,TGCGCCAGCAGCGCACCGGGACAGCACTATGGCTACACCTTC
TRBJ2-3,-,-,TRBV20-1,CSADTSRDTSTDTQYF,TGCAGTGCTGACACATCCCGGGACACGAGCACAGATACGCAGTATTTT
TRBJ2-1,TRBD1,few,TRBV7-2,CASSLGAGGIFEQFF,TGTGCCAGCAGTCTCGGTGCAGGGGGTATTTTTGAGCAGTTCTTC
TRBJ2-5,TRBD1,-,TRBV6-2/TRBV6-3,CATAGTGIQETQYF,TGTGCCACTGCCGGGACAGGGATCCAAGAGACCCAGTACTTC
TRBJ2-6,-,-,TRBV7-9,CALGGTGANVLTF,TGTGCCCTAGGGGGGACTGGGGCCAACGTCCTGACTTTC
TRBJ1-4,-,-,TRBV13,CASSQNGGVEEKLFF,TGTGCCAGCAGCCAAAACGGGGGGGTAGAGGAAAAACTGTTTTTT
TRBJ2-7,TRBD1,few,TRBV10-3,CAITAGTGRYEQYF,TGTGCCATCACGGCAGGGACAGGGAGATACGAGCAGTACTTC
TRBJ1-5,-,-,TRBV27,CASNPHGPFQPQHF,TGTGCCAGCAACCCACACGGCCCCTTCCAGCCCCAGCATTTT
TRBJ2-6,-,few,TRBV6-2/TRBV6-3,CASSYWGVGANVLTF,TGTGCCAGCAGTTACTGGGGAGTAGGGGCCAACGTCCTGACTTTC
TRBJ1-2,TRBD1,-,TRBV6-6,CASSPTSGTGRHGYTF,TGTGCCAGCAGTCCAACCTCCGGGACAGGGAGGCATGGCTACACCTTC